This passage covers 25 T cell receptor beta chains from one sample sequenced in a study of blood T cells in healthy people across ages. A second PCR, run for roughly 6 to 11 cycles, used a sample-barcoded 5' primer plus a J-beta primer mix. Via MiXCR, TCRdb re-called the 5' RACE reads, giving one row per CDR3 protein. The sample includes some 560,000 distinct CDR3 sequences, approximately 26% of them seen just once. The data also belong to a second study, concerning T cells of mothers and their children.

Sequences were obtained from blood. These receptors came from a boy between 2 and 10 years old in good health.

The chain employs TRBV13 and TRBJ1-1; TRBD1 might be the D (6 bases). This CDR3 spans 16 amino acids. Germline CDR1 and CDR2: PRHDT and FYEKMQ (reference sequence). Trimming stripped 5 bases from V and 3 bases from J, with 19 bases between. The CDR3 region is CASSPSGGPRDTEAFF. The CDR3 DNA follows: TGTGCCAGCAGCCCCTCGGGGGGGCCCCGGGACACTGAAGCTTTCTTT.

The chain is built from TRBV6-5 and TRBJ2-2; D gene uncertain. Germline V lookup: CDR1 MNHEY, CDR2 SVGAGI. With 2 bases removed from V and 3 bases from J, the gap between germline ends came to 4 bases. CDR3 length: 13 amino acids. The CDR3 here is CASSYADTGELFF. The CDR3 DNA sequence: TGTGCCAGCAGTTACGCTGACACCGGGGAGCTGTTTTTT.

Points on this clonotype: The junction and the germline gene differ at one end; a read error may be behind it. The V call is TRBV20-1, the J call TRBJ2-6; 7 bases are shared with TRBD1. Germline V lookup: CDR1 DFQATT, CDR2 SNEGSKA (reference sequence). The CDR3 sequence is 16 residues long. The CDR3 DNA sequence: TGCGGTGCTAGAGATCAAGGGGGCGGTGGGGCCAACGTCCTGACTTTC. This gives the protein CGARDQGGGGANVLTF.

This clonotype was detected a few times. The rearrangement joins TRBV7-2 to TRBJ1-6, with 7 positions matching TRBD1. The CDR3 has 15 residues. Per the germline V gene, CDR1 is SGHTA and CDR2 is FQGNSA. The ends lost 7 bases at V and 9 bases at J; junction bases unmatched: 12. CDR3 sequence reads: CASTFSTGLGSPLHF. As DNA, the CDR3 is TGTGCCAGCACCTTCTCGACAGGGCTTGGTTCACCCCTCCACTTT.

This rearrangement joins TRBV9 to TRBJ2-1, with 8 nucleotides matching TRBD1. The CDR3 is 16 amino acids. The junction had 8 bases not matched to a gene; V was cut back by 2 bases and J by 4 bases. Germline V gene lookup returns CDR1 SGDLS and CDR2 YYNGEE. The CDR3 region is CASSVKDRGRYNEQFF. Written as DNA, the CDR3 is TGTGCCAGCAGCGTCAAAGACAGGGGTCGATACAATGAGCAGTTCTTC.

Remarks on this clonotype: A read error may explain this, as a much larger clone is one base away. This rearrangement joins TRBV2 to TRBJ1-1; weak D call: TRBD1 (5 bases). CDR1 is SNHLY and CDR2 is FYNNEI in the germline V gene. The CDR3 covers 13 residues. The CDR3 sequence: CACSRGLWTEAFF. In DNA, the CDR3 is TGTGCCTGCAGTAGGGGTTTATGGACTGAAGCTTTCTTT.

This clonotype was seen a few times. J is TRBJ1-2 and V is TRBV18; 7 bases match TRBD1. The CDR3 has 13 amino acids. With V trimmed by 3 bases and J by 7 bases, 5 bases remained unmatched. CDR1 is KGHSH and CDR2 is LQKENI in the germline V gene. CDR3 nucleotides: TGTGCCAGCTCACCCGAGACAGGGCTTGGCTACACCTTC. This encodes CASSPETGLGYTF.

As for this clonotype: The CDR3 carries no conserved terminal phenylalanine or tryptophan, so it likely arises from a read error. The chain combines TRBV4-3 with TRBJ2-3; D may be TRBD1 (6 bases). Trimming removed 0 bases at V and 1 base at J, with 8 bases between. This CDR3 contains 15 residues. Germline CDR1 reads LGHNA; CDR2 reads YSLEER. The CDR3 loop reads CASSQEQGGTDTQYL. CDR3 DNA sequence: TGCGCCAGCAGCCAAGAACAGGGAGGCACAGATACGCAGTATCTC.

The rearrangement links TRBV12-5 to TRBJ1-1, with unresolved D. This CDR3 has 13 amino acids. The germline V gene encodes CDR1 LGHNT and CDR2 FRNRAP. V was shortened by 3 bases and J by 0 bases, with 5 bases between the two germline ends. The CDR3 nucleotides read TGTGCTAGTGGTTTTTATATGAACACTGAAGCTTTCTTT. Its translation: CASGFYMNTEAFF.

This chain uses TRBV12-3 or TRBV12-4 with TRBJ1-6, with a weak D call TRBD1 (6 bases). The CDR3 runs to 16 residues. V was shortened by 5 bases and J by 10 bases, with 21 bases between the two germline ends. CDR3 coding DNA: TGTGCCAGCAGTCCCCGACCGACAGGATATGGATCACCCCTCCACTTT. Its translation: CASSPRPTGYGSPLHF.

This clonotype was counted a few times. The V gene is TRBV30, the J gene TRBJ2-2; no clear D. V lost 1 base, J lost 5 bases, and 5 bases lay in between. Germline-derived CDR1 and CDR2 are GTSNPN and SVGIG (reference sequence). There are 12 residues in the CDR3. CDR3 nucleotides: TGTGCCTGGAGTGGCCCAACCGGGGAGCTGTTTTTT. This sequence encodes CAWSGPTGELFF. The full variable domain, rest sourced from reference TRBV30 and TRBJ2-2, is SQTIHQWPATLVQPVGSPLSLECTVEGTSNPNLYWYRQAAGRGLQLLFYSVGIGQISSEVPQNLSASRPQDRQFILSSKKLLLSDSGFYLCAWSGPTGELFFGEGSRLTVL.

The table lists this clonotype with a few counts. The chain has TRBV5-6 and TRBJ1-4, with D possibly matching TRBD1 (6 bases). Germline V CDR1 and CDR2: SGHDT, YYEEEE. The CDR3 is 15 residues long. The V end was cut by 10 bases, the J end by 0 bases, with 16 bases between. Written as DNA, the CDR3 is TGTGCCTCAAAGGGGGGCCCAGCAACTAATGAAAAACTGTTTTTT. Residues: CASKGGPATNEKLFF.

This clonotype was observed a handful of times. V gene TRBV10-2 combines with J gene TRBJ1-3, with D unclear. The CDR3 extends over 14 amino acids. Germline CDR1 reads WSHSY; CDR2 reads SAAADI. The V end lost 3 bases, the J end lost 0 bases, and 6 bases lay between the germline ends. CDR3 in DNA: TGCGCCAGCAGTGACAGAATCTCTGGAAACACCATATATTTT. Its protein is CASSDRISGNTIYF.

The chain is built from TRBV6-5 and TRBJ2-1, with a tentative D call TRBD1 (6 bases). This CDR3 is built from 13 residues. V shed 0 bases and J shed 8 bases, with 8 bases lying between them. The germline V gene encodes CDR1 MNHEY and CDR2 SVGAGI. For the CDR3, the DNA is TGTGCCAGCAGTTACTCGCCAGGGGATGAGCAGTTCTTC. It yields the protein CASSYSPGDEQFF.

CDR3 sequence: CASGESGGANEQFF. CDR3 DNA sequence: TGCGCCAGCGGGGAAAGCGGGGGGGCCAATGAGCAGTTCTTC. The chain links TRBV10-1 to TRBJ2-5; 10 bases map to TRBD2. The end of the DNA aligns better with TRBJ2-1, so the J call may be wrong. The CDR3 runs 14 residues. Germline assignment: CDR1 WNHNN and CDR2 SYGVQD (reference sequence).

The table lists this clonotype with a few counts. The V gene is TRBV7-2, the J gene TRBJ2-5, with D possibly TRBD2 on 5 matching bases. The DNA end is more similar to TRBJ2-1, so the J call may be wrong. Germline V gene sequence: CDR1 SGHTA, CDR2 FQGNSA. The CDR3 covers 13 residues. The CDR3 loop reads CASSFVGNNEQFF. DNA for the CDR3: TGTGCCAGCAGCTTTGTCGGGAACAATGAGCAGTTCTTC.

This clonotype occurred a few times. V and J are TRBV6-6 and TRBJ2-5, with 11 bases fitting TRBD2. The DNA matches TRBJ2-7 better at its end, which makes the J call doubtful. Per the germline V gene, CDR1 is MNHNY and CDR2 is SVGAGI (reference sequence). This CDR3 is built from 15 residues. For the CDR3, the DNA is TGTGCCAGCAGTTGGGGGACTAGCGGAACCTACGAGCAGTACTTC. Translated: CASSWGTSGTYEQYF.

J is TRBJ2-3 and V is TRBV21-1. TRBV21-1 corresponds to a pseudogene. This CDR3 has 15 residues. The CDR3 region has the DNA TGTGCCAGCAGCAACAAAACAGATTTAACAGATACGCAGTATTTT. The encoded protein is CASSNKTDLTDTQYF.

The chain couples TRBV7-2 to TRBJ2-3; TRBD2 aligns across 13 bases. The CDR3 is 17 amino acids. Trimming took 5 bases from V and 1 from J; bases not matched to a gene: 6. Germline V CDR1 and CDR2: SGHTA, FQGNSA. CDR3 in amino acids: CASSSGTSGVRTDTQYF. In DNA, the CDR3 is TGTGCCAGCAGCAGCGGGACTAGCGGGGTGCGCACAGATACGCAGTATTTT.

This chain uses TRBV11-2 with TRBJ2-5; a possible D gene is TRBD1 (6 bases). The tail of the sequence fits TRBJ2-1 better, so the J call may be wrong. CDR3 length: 15 amino acids. Germline-derived CDR1 and CDR2 are SGHAT and FQNNGV. The CDR3 DNA follows: TGTGCCAGCAGCCCATTAGGGGGACCTCAAGGTGGGCAGTTCTTC. Translating gives CASSPLGGPQGGQFF.

The V call is TRBV10-3, the J call TRBJ2-5; possible D gene TRBD2, 6 bases. The CDR3 contains 15 residues. Trimming took 4 bases from V and 1 from J, leaving 13 bases between them. Germline CDR1 is ENHRY and CDR2 is SYGVKD. CDR3 sequence: CAISVGFGGQETQYF. As DNA, the CDR3 is TGTGCCATCAGTGTGGGATTCGGGGGCCAAGAGACCCAGTACTTC.

The table lists this clonotype with a few counts. V is TRBV10-3 and J is TRBJ1-5; unclear D gene. Looked up from germline, CDR1 is ENHRY and CDR2 is SYGVKD. Trimming removed 3 bases from V and 0 bases from J, with 3 bases in between. This CDR3 is built from 13 residues. CDR3 nucleotides: TGTGCCATCAGTGAAGGTAGCAATCAGCCCCAGCATTTT. It is translated as CAISEGSNQPQHF.

J is TRBJ1-4 and V is TRBV12-3 or TRBV12-4; 7 nucleotides line up with TRBD1. With V trimmed by 7 bases and J by 6 bases, 14 bases remained unmatched. This CDR3 is built from 16 residues. This CDR3 is CASKPPRGLVYEKLFF. The CDR3 DNA reads TGTGCCAGCAAACCACCGAGGGGGCTTGTATATGAAAAACTGTTTTTT.

The chain couples TRBV12-3 or TRBV12-4 to TRBJ2-7; perhaps TRBD2 as D (5 bases). The CDR3 covers 14 residues. The V end lost 5 bases, the J end lost 0 bases, and 11 bases lay between the germline ends. CDR3 sequence (DNA): TGTGCCAGCAGTCACCGGACTCACTCCTACGAGCAGTACTTC. Residues: CASSHRTHSYEQYF.

This clonotype occurred a few times. The chain recombines TRBV2 with TRBJ2-2; the D gene is possibly TRBD2 (8 bases). V was cut by 3 bases and J by 3 bases, with 29 bases left in between. Germline CDR1 is SNHLY and CDR2 is FYNNEI. This CDR3 contains 21 residues. CDR3 loop: CASSDRTGYSGTRAHTGELFF. The CDR3 region has the DNA TGTGCCAGCAGTGACAGGACAGGATATTCCGGGACTAGGGCGCACACCGGGGAGCTGTTTTTT.